This entry lists 32 T cell receptor beta chains sequenced from one sample in a study of blood T cell repertoires in COVID-19. TCRdb keeps only in-frame clones here, not all; method: immunoSEQ multiplex PCR. The sample records 150,000 or so clones, 81% being singletons. The specimen was peripheral blood. Receptors originate from a human donor in a cohort sampled during active COVID-19.

Written as DNA, the CDR3 is TGCAGCGTTGCACAGGGGGCCGGGGAATCCTACAATGAGCAGTTCTTC. Its protein product is CSVAQGAGESYNEQFF. The chain joins TRBV29-1 to TRBJ2-1; 9 bases fit TRBD1. With V trimmed by 4 bases and J by 1 base, 8 bases remained unmatched. CDR1 and CDR2 (germline): SQVTM, ANQGSEA. This CDR3 is 16 amino acids long.

This rearrangement joins TRBV6-5 to TRBJ2-5; 7 bases line up with TRBD2. V trimming: 6 bases; J trimming: 4 bases; junction bases outside the gene matches: 8. Germline V gene lookup returns CDR1 MNHEY and CDR2 SVGAGI. The length of the CDR3 is 14 residues. The CDR3: CASRGGLVGETQYF. In DNA form, the CDR3 reads TGTGCCAGCAGGGGTGGACTAGTTGGAGAGACCCAGTACTTC.

This clone has more than one count but fewer than ten. The rearrangement links TRBV20-1 to TRBJ1-2, with no clear D. Germline loops: CDR1 DFQATT, CDR2 SNEGSKA (reference sequence). The V end was cut by 3 bases, the J end by 2 bases, with 10 bases between. The CDR3 has 13 amino acids. DNA of the CDR3: TGCAGTGCTAGTTTAAGAGTGAACTATGGCTACACCTTC. It codes for CSASLRVNYGYTF.

V usage is TRBV6-5 and J usage is TRBJ1-2; maybe TRBD1 (5 bases). V dropped 2 bases and J dropped 4 bases, with 11 bases sitting between them. CDR3 length: 14 residues. Germline-derived CDR1 and CDR2 are MNHEY and SVGAGI. In DNA form, the CDR3 reads TGTGCCAGCAGTTACGGGAGGGGCGGCTATGGCTACACCTTC. Its translation: CASSYGRGGYGYTF.

This clone was found once. The chain couples TRBV13 to TRBJ1-6; D gene ambiguous. The CDR3 loop spans 16 amino acids. V was clipped by 1 base and J by 0 bases, with 7 bases between them. Germline V gives CDR1 PRHDT, CDR2 FYEKMQ (reference sequence). The CDR3 reads CASSLESNSYNSPLHF. The CDR3 nucleotides read TGTGCCAGCAGCTTAGAGAGCAACTCCTATAATTCACCCCTCCACTTT.

CDR3 in DNA: TGTGCCAGCAGCTTACTAGCGGGGGGGAGTCGCGATGAGCAGTTCTTC. Translated: CASSLLAGGSRDEQFF. V gene TRBV5-4 combines with J gene TRBJ2-1; 13 bases fit TRBD2. Germline trimming cut 2 bases from V and 8 bases from J; bases unmatched to any gene: 7. CDR1 is SGHNT and CDR2 is YYREEE in the germline V gene (reference sequence). CDR3 length equals 16 residues.

The CDR3 sequence is CASTASGGETQYF. CDR3 nucleotides: TGTGCCAGCACCGCGTCAGGGGGGGAGACCCAGTACTTC. The V and J genes are TRBV5-5 and TRBJ2-5; possibly TRBD1 for D (7 bases). V dropped 6 bases and J dropped 5 bases, with 14 bases sitting between them. The CDR3 length is 13 residues. Germline-derived CDR1 and CDR2 are SGHKS and YYEKEE (reference sequence).

The gene calls are TRBV14 and TRBJ2-3, with 13 bases fitting TRBD2. V dropped 3 bases and J dropped 10; count of bases not matched to a gene: 7. The CDR3 is made up of 15 amino acids. Germline CDR1 and CDR2: SGHDN and FVKESK. The CDR3 spells CASSHWTSGGRAQYF. The DNA of the CDR3 is TGTGCCAGCAGCCATTGGACTAGCGGGGGTAGGGCGCAGTATTTT.

This clone was detected only a few times. V is TRBV13 and J is TRBJ1-3, with D tentatively TRBD1 (6 bases). Germline CDR1 reads PRHDT; CDR2 reads FYEKMQ (reference sequence). CDR3 length: 14 amino acids. V dropped 5 bases and J dropped 5 bases, with 13 bases sitting between them. CDR3 coding DNA: TGTGCCAGCAGCAGGACAGACAATAGAAACACCATATATTTT. This codes for CASSRTDNRNTIYF.

This clone was seen only once. The CDR3 protein is CASSLSGSGNEQFF. CDR3 nucleotide sequence: TGTGCCAGCAGTTTGAGCGGGAGTGGTAATGAGCAGTTCTTC. This chain links TRBV6-2 or TRBV6-3 with TRBJ2-1; 8 nucleotides line up with TRBD2. In germline, CDR1 is MNHEY, CDR2 SVGEGT. The CDR3 has 14 residues. V dropped 4 bases and J dropped 7; count of bases not matched to a gene: 6.

This clone showed up just once. The chain recombines TRBV7-8 with TRBJ2-3; possibly TRBD1 for D (6 bases). The germline V and J ends were trimmed by 0 bases and 0 bases, with 7 bases remaining between them. This CDR3 comprises 15 residues. CDR1 and CDR2 from the germline V gene are SGHVS and FQNEAQ. The CDR3 spells CASSLADRSTDTQYF. CDR3 nucleotide sequence: TGTGCCAGCAGCTTAGCTGACAGGAGCACAGATACGCAGTATTTT.

This clone has more than one count but fewer than ten. The CDR3: CASSVAQLTGELFF. CDR3 DNA: TGTGCCAGCAGCGTAGCTCAGTTAACCGGGGAGCTGTTTTTT. The rearrangement links TRBV9 to TRBJ2-2, with D uncertain. The CDR3 covers 14 residues. The germline V gene encodes CDR1 SGDLS and CDR2 YYNGEE. The V end was cut by 0 bases, the J end by 5 bases, with 8 bases between.

This chain connects TRBV11-2 to TRBJ2-2, with 7 bases identical to TRBD1. The CDR3 sequence is 15 residues long. After removal of 3 bases from V and 2 bases from J, the junction contained 3 bases not matched to a gene. The germline V gene has CDR1 SGHAT and CDR2 FQNNGV. The CDR3 DNA is TGTGCCAGCAGCTTGGGGACAGTTAACACCGGGGAGCTGTTTTTT. It codes for CASSLGTVNTGELFF.

In DNA, the CDR3 is TGTGCCAGCAGCCGAGGGACTAGCTTTAATGAGCAGTTCTTC. Protein product: CASSRGTSFNEQFF. The V call is TRBV7-9, the J call TRBJ2-1; the match to TRBD2 covers 9 bases. V lost 5 bases and J lost 7; bases outside the gene matches: 6. The CDR3 is 14 amino acids. Germline V gives CDR1 SEHNR, CDR2 FQNEAQ (reference sequence). Filled out from reference TRBV7-9 and TRBJ2-1, the complete variable domain reads DTGVSQNPRHKITKRGQNVTFRCDPISEHNRLYWYRQTLGQGPEFLTYFQNEAQLEKSRLLSDRFSAERPKGSFSTLEIQRTEQGDSAMYLCASSRGTSFNEQFFGPGTRLTVL.

The chain uses TRBV3-1 (or the pseudogene TRBV3-2) and TRBJ2-1, with TRBD2 matching over 10 bases. The junction had 5 bases not matched to a gene; V was cut back by 4 bases and J by 2 bases. Germline CDR1 and CDR2: LGHDT and YNNKEL (reference sequence). The CDR3 is made up of 16 amino acids. The CDR3 region is CASSLVSGRTYNEQFF. CDR3 DNA sequence: TGTGCCAGCAGCCTGGTTAGCGGGAGGACCTACAATGAGCAGTTCTTC.

The chain couples TRBV7-2 to TRBJ1-3, with TRBD1 as a possible D gene (5 bases). V was clipped by 3 bases and J by 0 bases, with 9 bases between them. Germline values: CDR1 SGHTA, CDR2 FQGNSA. The CDR3 is 15 amino acids. CDR3 sequence: CASSLDTFSGNTIYF. CDR3 DNA: TGTGCCAGCAGCTTGGACACCTTCTCTGGAAACACCATATATTTT. Full variable domain (missing parts from reference TRBV7-2 and TRBJ1-3): GAGVSQSPSNKVTEKGKDVELRCDPISGHTALYWYRQSLGQGLEFLIYFQGNSAPDKSGLPSDRFSAERTGGSVSTLTIQRTQQEDSAVYLCASSLDTFSGNTIYFGEGSWLTVV.

This clone has a single count. V and J are TRBV12-3 or TRBV12-4 and TRBJ2-1; TRBD2 aligns across 10 bases. Trimming at V came to 5 bases and at J to 14 bases, leaving 9 bases not matched to a gene. The CDR3 runs to 13 residues. CDR3 nucleotides: TGTGCCAGCAGTCCTCCTAGCGGGAGTAAGAAGTTCTTC. Translating it yields CASSPPSGSKKFF.

This clone has only one observation. The V and J genes are TRBV6-6 and TRBJ1-2; D gene unclear. The CDR3 extends over 14 amino acids. V was clipped by 0 bases and J by 7 bases, with 12 bases between them. The germline V gene has CDR1 MNHNY and CDR2 SVGAGI (reference sequence). The CDR3 spells CASSYSLGGGGYTF. In DNA form, the CDR3 reads TGTGCCAGCAGTTACTCGCTGGGAGGTGGTGGCTACACCTTC.

This sequence joins TRBV5-1 and TRBJ1-3, with D unresolved. V was trimmed by 1 base and J by 2 bases, leaving 19 bases between them. CDR1 and CDR2 (germline): SGHRS, YFSETQ. The CDR3 runs 18 residues. CDR3 bases: TGCGCCAGCAGCTTGCTTGAGAGCCGGGGTACAACTGGAAACACCATATATTTT. Protein product: CASSLLESRGTTGNTIYF.

This clone was counted a few times. The J gene is TRBJ2-7, the V gene TRBV18; 9 nucleotides agree with TRBD1. Germline CDR1 KGHSH, CDR2 LQKENI. V shed 5 bases and J 2 bases; nucleotides not matched to a gene: 7. CDR3 size: 15 residues. CDR3 region: CASSAGQGIAYEQYF. In DNA, the CDR3 is TGTGCCAGCTCAGCCGGACAGGGGATTGCCTACGAGCAGTACTTC.

The V call is TRBV5-1, the J call TRBJ2-1; 8 positions match TRBD1. This CDR3 region has 14 residues. Germline assignment: CDR1 SGHRS and CDR2 YFSETQ. J lost 4 bases, V lost 3 bases, and 3 bases had no gene match. The CDR3 loop is CASSSQGVYNEQFF. The DNA of the CDR3 is TGCGCCAGCAGCTCACAGGGGGTGTACAATGAGCAGTTCTTC.

This clone has more than one count but fewer than ten. This chain joins TRBV9 and TRBJ1-2; a weak D match, TRBD1 (5 bases). The germline gives CDR1 SGDLS, CDR2 YYNGEE. This CDR3 has 15 amino acids. Between the trimmed V and J ends, which lost 3 bases and 4 bases, there was a span of 16 bases. CDR3 sequence reads: CASSAVGTGIYGYTF. The CDR3 DNA reads as TGTGCCAGCAGCGCTGTAGGCACAGGCATCTATGGCTACACCTTC.

V usage is TRBV27 and J usage is TRBJ2-7; TRBD1 agrees at 9 bases. CDR3 size: 14 residues. Germline V CDR1 and CDR2: MNHEY, SMNVEV (reference sequence). V lost 2 bases, J lost 5 bases, and 4 bases stayed unmatched. The CDR3 nucleotides are TGTGCCAGCAGTTTAGGACAGGGGTACCACGAGCAGTACTTC. Translation gives CASSLGQGYHEQYF.

The chain couples TRBV5-1 to TRBJ2-2; unclear D gene. V dropped 0 bases and J dropped 1 base, with 4 bases sitting between them. The CDR3 has 14 residues. Germline V gives CDR1 SGHRS, CDR2 YFSETQ. CDR3: CASSLAENTGELFF. The CDR3 DNA is TGCGCCAGCAGCTTGGCAGAGAACACCGGGGAGCTGTTTTTT.

The chain employs TRBV27 and TRBJ1-5; 8 bases fit TRBD1. CDR3 length: 13 residues. Germline CDR1 is MNHEY and CDR2 is SMNVEV (reference sequence). Trimming at V came to 5 bases and at J to 7 bases, leaving 4 bases not matched to a gene. The DNA for the CDR3 is TGTGCCAGCAGTCAGGGGGCGCGACAGCCCCAGCATTTT. Translation: CASSQGARQPQHF.

The chain joins TRBV7-9 to TRBJ2-7; D remains ambiguous. CDR1 is SEHNR and CDR2 is FQNEAQ in the germline V gene (reference sequence). V gave up 5 bases and J gave up 8 bases, with 16 bases separating them. The length of the CDR3 is 13 residues. The CDR3 nucleotides read TGTGCCAGCAGCGTCAGCGAGGATATGAAGCAGTACTTC. Encoded protein: CASSVSEDMKQYF.

The chain carries TRBV10-2 and TRBJ1-1; tentative D call: TRBD1 (5 bases). Deletions cut 3 bases from V and 3 bases from J, with 11 bases between. Germline CDR1 WSHSY, CDR2 SAAADI. CDR3 size: 14 residues. The CDR3 coding sequence is TGCGCCAGCAGTGATTCAGGGTTCGACACTGAAGCTTTCTTT. It yields the protein CASSDSGFDTEAFF.

The chain has TRBV27 and TRBJ1-2; D is undetermined. Per the germline V gene, CDR1 is MNHEY and CDR2 is SMNVEV (reference sequence). The CDR3 runs to 13 residues. V lost 5 bases and J 5 bases, leaving 12 bases between the germline ends. As DNA, the CDR3 is TGTGCCAGCAGTCCCGACGGGTATTATGGCTACACCTTC. Translation gives CASSPDGYYGYTF.

The chain couples TRBV29-1 to TRBJ2-3, with 11 bases lining up with TRBD2. Per the germline V gene, CDR1 is SQVTM and CDR2 is ANQGSEA. After removal of 7 bases from V and 4 bases from J, the junction contained 10 bases not matched to a gene. The CDR3 covers 15 residues. This chain's CDR3 is CSAHTRLAGPDTQYF. The CDR3 DNA sequence: TGCAGCGCCCATACAAGACTAGCGGGACCAGATACGCAGTATTTT.

The V gene is TRBV5-4, the J gene TRBJ2-3, with D unresolved. Per germline, CDR1 SGHNT and CDR2 YYREEE (reference sequence). The CDR3 length is 16 residues. Trimming stripped 3 bases from V and 0 bases from J, with 14 bases between. CDR3 protein: CASSSRLTSSTDTQYF. CDR3 DNA: TGTGCCAGCAGCTCTAGACTTACGTCTAGCACAGATACGCAGTATTTT. Full variable domain (missing parts from reference TRBV5-4 and TRBJ2-3): ETGVTQSPTHLIKTRGQQVTLRCSSQSGHNTVSWYQQALGQGPQFIFQYYREEENGRGNFPPRFSGLQFPNYSSELNVNALELDDSALYLCASSSRLTSSTDTQYFGPGTRLTVL.

The rearrangement links TRBV11-2 to TRBJ2-7, with 16 bases aligning to TRBD2. Per germline, CDR1 SGHAT and CDR2 FQNNGV. The V segment lost 4 bases and the J segment 6 bases; nucleotides outside the gene matches: 6. There are 16 residues in the CDR3. CDR3 nucleotides: TGTGCCAGCAGCTCGGGACTAGCGGGGGGGCCAGGCGAGCAGTACTTC. Its translation: CASSSGLAGGPGEQYF. The full variable domain, in which reference TRBV11-2 and TRBJ2-7 provide the parts outside the CDR3, is EAGVAQSPRYKIIEKRQSVAFWCNPISGHATLYWYQQILGQGPKLLIQFQNNGVVDDSQLPKDRFSAERLKGVDSTLKIQPAKLEDSAVYLCASSSGLAGGPGEQYFGPGTRLTVT.

The chain is built from TRBV10-1 and TRBJ2-1, with a weak D call TRBD2 (6 bases). V lost 4 bases and J lost 8, with 15 bases in between. CDR1 is WNHNN, CDR2 SYGVQD, per germline (reference sequence). The CDR3 extends over 14 amino acids. For the CDR3, the DNA is TGCGCCAGCAGTGTTGGAGGGCCGTTGTATGAGCAGTTCTTC. This sequence encodes CASSVGGPLYEQFF.